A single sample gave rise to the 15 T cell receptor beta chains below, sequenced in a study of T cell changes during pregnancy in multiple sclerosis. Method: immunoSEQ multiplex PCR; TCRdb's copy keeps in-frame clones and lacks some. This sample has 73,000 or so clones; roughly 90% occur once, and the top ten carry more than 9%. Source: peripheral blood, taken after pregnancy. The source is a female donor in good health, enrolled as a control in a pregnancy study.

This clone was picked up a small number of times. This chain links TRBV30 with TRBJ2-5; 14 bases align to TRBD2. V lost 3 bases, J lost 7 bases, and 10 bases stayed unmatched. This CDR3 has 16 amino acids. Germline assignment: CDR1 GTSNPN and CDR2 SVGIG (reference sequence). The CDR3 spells CAWRGLAGGGSVTQYF. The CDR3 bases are TGTGCCTGGAGAGGACTAGCGGGAGGTGGGTCGGTGACCCAGTACTTC.

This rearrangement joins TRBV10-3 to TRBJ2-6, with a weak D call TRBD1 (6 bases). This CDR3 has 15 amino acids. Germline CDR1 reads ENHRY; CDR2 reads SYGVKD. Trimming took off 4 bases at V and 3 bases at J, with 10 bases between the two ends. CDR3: CAISAGADGANVLTF. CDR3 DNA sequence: TGTGCCATCAGTGCAGGGGCGGATGGGGCCAACGTCCTGACTTTC.

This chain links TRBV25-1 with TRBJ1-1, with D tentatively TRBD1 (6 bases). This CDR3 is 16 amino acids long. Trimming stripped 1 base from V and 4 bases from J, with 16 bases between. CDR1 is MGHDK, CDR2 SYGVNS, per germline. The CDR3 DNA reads TGTGCCAGCAGTGAATTCGCGGGGGCGGGGGGCACTGAAGCTTTCTTT. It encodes CASSEFAGAGGTEAFF.

The CDR3 sequence: CASSAYPGTGGSQPQHF. The CDR3 coding sequence is TGTGCCAGCAGCGCCTACCCCGGGACAGGGGGCTCTCAGCCCCAGCATTTT. This chain joins TRBV11-2 and TRBJ1-5; 12 bases map to TRBD1. Germline values: CDR1 SGHAT, CDR2 FQNNGV. V trimming: 5 bases; J trimming: 6 bases; junction bases outside the gene matches: 11. The CDR3 is 17 residues long.

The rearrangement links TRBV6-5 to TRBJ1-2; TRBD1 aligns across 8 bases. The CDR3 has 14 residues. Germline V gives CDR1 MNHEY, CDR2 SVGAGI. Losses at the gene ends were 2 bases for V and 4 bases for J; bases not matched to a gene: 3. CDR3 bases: TGTGCCAGCAGTTACGACAGGGGAATCTATGGCTACACCTTC. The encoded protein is CASSYDRGIYGYTF.

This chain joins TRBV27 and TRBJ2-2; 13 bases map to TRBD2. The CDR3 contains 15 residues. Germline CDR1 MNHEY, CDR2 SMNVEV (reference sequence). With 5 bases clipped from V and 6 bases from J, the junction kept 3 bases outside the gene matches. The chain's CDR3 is CASSITSGGAGELFF. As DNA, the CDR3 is TGTGCCAGCAGTATAACTAGCGGGGGGGCCGGGGAGCTGTTTTTT.

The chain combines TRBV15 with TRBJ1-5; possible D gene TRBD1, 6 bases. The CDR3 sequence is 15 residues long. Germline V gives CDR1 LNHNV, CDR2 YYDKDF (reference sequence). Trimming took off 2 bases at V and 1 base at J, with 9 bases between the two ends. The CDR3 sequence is CATSRTGLSNQPQHF. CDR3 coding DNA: TGTGCCACCAGCAGAACAGGGTTGAGCAATCAGCCCCAGCATTTT.

In DNA form, the CDR3 reads TGTGCCAGTAGATTCGGACTAGCCCCTAACAATGAGCAGTTCTTC. Protein product: CASRFGLAPNNEQFF. V usage is TRBV19 and J usage is TRBJ2-1; 8 bases fit TRBD2. CDR1 and CDR2 from the germline V gene are LNHDA and SQIVND (reference sequence). The CDR3 runs to 15 residues. Trimming cost V 6 bases and J 5 bases; bases outside gene matches: 9.

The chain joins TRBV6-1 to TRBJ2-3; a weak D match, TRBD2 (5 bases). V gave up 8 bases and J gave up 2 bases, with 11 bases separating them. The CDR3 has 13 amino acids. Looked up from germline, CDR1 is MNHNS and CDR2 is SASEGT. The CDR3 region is CASSGYLTDTQYF. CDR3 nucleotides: TGTGCCAGCTCGGGGTACCTCACAGATACGCAGTATTTT.

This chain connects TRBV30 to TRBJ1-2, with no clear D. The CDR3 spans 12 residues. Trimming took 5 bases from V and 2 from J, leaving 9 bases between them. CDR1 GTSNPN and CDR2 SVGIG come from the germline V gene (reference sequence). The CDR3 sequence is CAWAVSNYGYTF. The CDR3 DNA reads TGTGCCTGGGCGGTTTCGAACTATGGCTACACCTTC. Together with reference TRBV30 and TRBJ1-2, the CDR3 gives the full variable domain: SQTIHQWPATLVQPVGSPLSLECTVEGTSNPNLYWYRQAAGRGLQLLFYSVGIGQISSEVPQNLSASRPQDRQFILSSKKLLLSDSGFYLCAWAVSNYGYTFGSGTRLTVV.

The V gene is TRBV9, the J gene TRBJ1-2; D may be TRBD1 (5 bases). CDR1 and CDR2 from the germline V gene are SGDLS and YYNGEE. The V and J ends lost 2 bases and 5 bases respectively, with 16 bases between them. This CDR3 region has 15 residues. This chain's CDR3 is CASSVGTAAGYGYTF. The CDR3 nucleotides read TGTGCCAGCAGCGTGGGGACCGCCGCGGGGTATGGCTACACCTTC.

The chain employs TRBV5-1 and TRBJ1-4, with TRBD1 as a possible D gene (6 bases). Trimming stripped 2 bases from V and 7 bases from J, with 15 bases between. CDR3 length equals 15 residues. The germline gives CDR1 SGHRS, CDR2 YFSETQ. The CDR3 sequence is CASSLRGQTGEKLFF. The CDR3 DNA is TGCGCCAGCAGCTTAAGAGGACAGACGGGTGAAAAACTGTTTTTT.

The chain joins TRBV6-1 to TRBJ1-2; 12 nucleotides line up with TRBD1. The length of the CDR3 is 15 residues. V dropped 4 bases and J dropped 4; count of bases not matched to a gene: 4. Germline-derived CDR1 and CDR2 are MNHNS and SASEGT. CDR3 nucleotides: TGTGCCAGCAGTGCCGGGACAGGGGGCTCCTATGGCTACACCTTC. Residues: CASSAGTGGSYGYTF.

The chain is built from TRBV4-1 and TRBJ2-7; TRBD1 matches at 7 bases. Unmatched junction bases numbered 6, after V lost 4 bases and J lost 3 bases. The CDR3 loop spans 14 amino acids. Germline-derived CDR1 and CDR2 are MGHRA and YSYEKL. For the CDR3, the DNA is TGCGCCAGCAGCCCCTGGGACAGAAGCTACGAGCAGTACTTC. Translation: CASSPWDRSYEQYF.

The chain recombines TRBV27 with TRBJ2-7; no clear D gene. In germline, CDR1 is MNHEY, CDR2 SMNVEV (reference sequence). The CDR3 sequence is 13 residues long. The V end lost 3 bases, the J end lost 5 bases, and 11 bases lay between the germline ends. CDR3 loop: CASSFIQDHEQYF. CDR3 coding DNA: TGTGCCAGCAGTTTTATTCAGGATCACGAGCAGTACTTC.